A single sample gave rise to the 13 T cell receptor beta chains below, sequenced in a study of cytomegalovirus exposure and HLA in healthy donors (dated by TCRdb to about 2017). Library preparation employed the immunoSEQ multiplex PCR assay. For the multiplex PCR, a mixture combining 60 forward primers for TCR Vbeta segments and 13 reverse primers for TCR Jbeta segments was used. TCRdb took this table from immuneACCESS and kept in-frame rearrangements with V and J called. Such tables lack part of the clones; where checked against another copy, unresolved V genes explain under half of the gap, and the rest is unexplained. The sample table contains around 40,000 clones; only one count was recorded for roughly 69% of them. In total, the top ten clones hold 3.4% of the sample. The sequencing sample was made of PBMCs. The receptors come from a woman in her 30s in good health and CMV-seronegative.

The chain couples TRBV30 to TRBJ1-2, with 8 bases matching TRBD1. The ends lost 3 bases at V and 2 bases at J; junction bases unmatched: 5. The CDR3 contains 14 residues. Germline CDR1 is GTSNPN and CDR2 is SVGIG (reference sequence). The CDR3, as DNA: TGTGCCTGGAGGACAGGGGACCGAAACTATGGCTACACCTTC. Its translation is CAWRTGDRNYGYTF.

The chain joins TRBV7-2 to TRBJ2-5, with TRBD2 identical over 8 bases. Germline CDR1 is SGHTA and CDR2 is FQGNSA. The CDR3 covers 15 residues. Trimming took 5 bases from V and 4 from J; bases not matched to a gene: 9. The CDR3 region has the DNA TGTGCCAGCAGCCCATCACTAGCGGTGAGAGAGACCCAGTACTTC. Its protein is CASSPSLAVRETQYF.

The V and J genes are TRBV4-2 and TRBJ1-3; D unclear. Trimming cost V 3 bases and J 0 bases, with 9 bases left between them. The germline CDR1 and CDR2 sequences are LGHNA and YNFKEQ. The CDR3 has 15 residues. The DNA of the CDR3 is TGTGCCAGCAGCCAGGTACACAACTCTGGAAACACCATATATTTT. Its translation: CASSQVHNSGNTIYF.

J is TRBJ2-5 and V is TRBV29-1; 8 bases are shared with TRBD2. Germline V gene sequence: CDR1 SQVTM, CDR2 ANQGSEA. Trimming cost V 4 bases and J 3 bases; bases outside gene matches: 10. There are 15 residues in the CDR3. The CDR3 sequence is CSVAQPRGGKETQYF. The DNA of the CDR3 is TGCAGCGTTGCCCAACCCCGGGGGGGAAAAGAGACCCAGTACTTC.

This clone was detected a few times. The DNA for the CDR3 is TGTGCCAGCAGTTACGCGGGGGGCCAGGGGGAGACCCAGTACTTC. This gives the protein CASSYAGGQGETQYF. The rearrangement links TRBV6-5 to TRBJ2-5, with 8 bases identical to TRBD2. Germline lookup yields CDR1 MNHEY and CDR2 SVGAGI. CDR3 length: 15 amino acids. The V and J ends lost 2 bases and 5 bases, in that order; junction bases with no gene match: 7.

The chain is built from TRBV7-2 and TRBJ1-2, with a tentative D call TRBD1 (5 bases). Germline CDR1 SGHTA, CDR2 FQGNSA. The CDR3 runs to 14 residues. The V end lost 3 bases, the J end lost 4 bases, and 12 bases lay between the germline ends. The CDR3 DNA is TGTGCCAGCAGCTTTGGACACCAGCCCTATGGCTACACCTTC. It encodes CASSFGHQPYGYTF.

The chain joins TRBV19 to TRBJ1-3; 7 bases are shared with TRBD1. The germline V gene has CDR1 LNHDA and CDR2 SQIVND (reference sequence). The CDR3 runs 15 residues. V shed 8 bases and J 0 bases; nucleotides not matched to a gene: 7. The CDR3 DNA follows: TGTGCCAGTGGGACAGCCTTAGGCTCTGGAAACACCATATATTTT. Its translation: CASGTALGSGNTIYF.

This clone is labeled as medium-sized. This chain joins TRBV5-4 and TRBJ2-4; perhaps TRBD2 as D (6 bases). Germline V gene sequence: CDR1 SGHNT, CDR2 YYREEE (reference sequence). The CDR3 is made up of 16 amino acids. V lost 2 bases and J lost 0, with 12 bases in between. Written as DNA, the CDR3 is TGTGCCAGCAGCTTCCGCGGGGACTTAGCCAAAAACATTCAGTACTTC. It specifies CASSFRGDLAKNIQYF.

The chain is built from TRBV5-4 and TRBJ2-1; 8 nucleotides match TRBD2. V shed 3 bases, J shed 8 bases, and the junction held 13 bases outside the gene matches. The CDR3 spans 16 residues. Germline loops: CDR1 SGHNT, CDR2 YYREEE (reference sequence). The CDR3 DNA is TGTGCCAGCAGCTCTCCGAGCGGGGGCGGCCCGGATGAGCAGTTCTTC. This translates into CASSSPSGGGPDEQFF.

In DNA, the CDR3 is TGTGCCAGCAGTGGGACAGGGGGCAAGGGAGAGCAGTACTTC. Translated: CASSGTGGKGEQYF. This rearrangement joins TRBV27 to TRBJ2-7; TRBD1 aligns across 12 bases. Germline CDR1 is MNHEY and CDR2 is SMNVEV (reference sequence). V lost 5 bases, J lost 7 bases, and 6 bases stayed unmatched. The CDR3 length is 14 residues.

The J gene is TRBJ2-7, the V gene TRBV4-1; weak D call: TRBD1 (5 bases). CDR3 size: 13 residues. The germline CDR1 and CDR2 sequences are MGHRA and YSYEKL. V gave up 2 bases and J gave up 7 bases, with 12 bases separating them. The CDR3 here is CASSQSKGWEQYF. In DNA form, the CDR3 reads TGCGCCAGCAGCCAATCGAAGGGGTGGGAGCAGTACTTC.

The chain is built from TRBV30 and TRBJ2-7, with 8 bases lining up with TRBD2. This CDR3 is built from 15 residues. The germline V gene has CDR1 GTSNPN and CDR2 SVGIG (reference sequence). V dropped 0 bases and J dropped 4; count of bases not matched to a gene: 8. CDR3 in amino acids: CAWSVRGTSTYEQYF. The CDR3 DNA is TGTGCCTGGAGTGTACGAGGGACTAGTACGTACGAGCAGTACTTC.

This clone appeared a few times. V and J are TRBV7-2 and TRBJ2-7; the D gene is possibly TRBD2 (6 bases). The germline gives CDR1 SGHTA, CDR2 FQGNSA. The CDR3 length is 15 residues. V lost 6 bases to trimming and J lost 4 bases, with 19 bases between them. The CDR3 DNA reads as TGTGCCAGCAGAGCGATGGGGGGAGTCGTGTACGAGCAGTACTTC. Translation: CASRAMGGVVYEQYF.